Detailed here is one T cell receptor (beta chain). This CDR3 is 13 amino acids long. Germline CDR1 is KGHDR and CDR2 is SFDVKD. Trimming stripped 4 bases from V and 6 bases from J, with 11 bases between. These data are taken from a study of blood T cell repertoires in COVID-19. Turning to the study itself: T cells, B-cell-depleted T cells, or PBMCs supplied cDNA or gDNA.

Original processing notes: Reference gene primer amplification gave estimated nucleated cell counts. Assay: immunoSEQ multiplex PCR; the TCRdb copy retains only in-frame clones and omits some. V, J and clone size are taken as reported in that table, and D and trimming were inferred from the DNA itself. The sample contains 100,000 to 150,000 clones, roughly 80% of which appear only once. This chain links TRBV24-1 with TRBJ1-2, with D hard to call. The clonotype comes from a man aged 60 to 75 with acute or convalescent COVID-19. Sequences were obtained from peripheral blood. The CDR3: CATSDPVRDGYTF. The CDR3 DNA follows: TGTGCCACCAGTGACCCCGTGCGGGATGGCTACACCTTC.